Below, 30 T cell receptor beta chains from the same sample are listed, as sequenced in a study of T cells in Graves' hyperthyroidism and ophthalmopathy. There were TCR beta CDR3 regions amplified from RNA transcripts. The HTBI primer set drove a first-round RT-PCR of the TCR CDR3. One entry per CDR3 protein, called by TCRdb with MiXCR from the multiplex PCR reads. Found here are about 700,000 distinct CDR3 sequences, approximately 15% of them singletons; the top ten hold more than 8.5%. The sequenced material came from blood. These TCRs come from a woman aged 18-35 years with Graves' hyperthyroidism.

The chain combines TRBV5-1 with TRBJ2-3; D perhaps matches TRBD2 (6 bases). V lost 0 bases to trimming and J lost 0 bases, with 11 bases between them. This CDR3 has 16 amino acids. Germline-derived CDR1 and CDR2 are SGHRS and YFSETQ. CDR3 sequence: CASSLGGGRSTDTQYF. The CDR3 coding sequence is TGCGCCAGCAGCTTGGGCGGAGGGAGGAGCACAGATACGCAGTATTTT.

The DNA of the CDR3 is TGTGCCAGCAGCTCAGGACTAGCGGGCCGCAGCGGAGAGACCCAGTACTTC. It codes for CASSSGLAGRSGETQYF. V is TRBV7-9 and J is TRBJ2-5; 11 bases line up with TRBD2. V lost 4 bases and J lost 4; bases outside the gene matches: 11. This CDR3 is 17 amino acids long. CDR1 SEHNR and CDR2 FQNEAQ come from the germline V gene (reference sequence).

This clonotype was found a few times. This chain connects TRBV6-2 or TRBV6-3 to TRBJ2-1; D is perhaps TRBD1 (6 bases). Germline-derived CDR1 and CDR2 are MNHEY and SVGEGT. The length of the CDR3 is 16 residues. Deletions cut 6 bases from V and 5 bases from J, with 20 bases between. The CDR3 sequence is CASRDPGQSPNNEQFF. The CDR3 bases are TGTGCCAGCAGGGATCCGGGACAATCGCCTAACAATGAGCAGTTCTTC.

This clonotype was found a few times. This chain links TRBV5-1 with TRBJ2-4, with TRBD1 matching 10 bases. This CDR3 is 17 amino acids long. Germline V gives CDR1 SGHRS, CDR2 YFSETQ. With 1 base clipped from V and 7 bases from J, the junction kept 11 bases outside the gene matches. The CDR3 DNA follows: TGCGCCAGCAGCTTGAATAAGGCGGGACAGGGGTTGAACATTCAGTACTTC. Its translation is CASSLNKAGQGLNIQYF.

This sequence joins TRBV5-1 and TRBJ1-1; possible D gene TRBD1, 5 bases. Germline values: CDR1 SGHRS, CDR2 YFSETQ. V was pared by 8 bases and J by 4 bases, with 15 bases between. CDR3 length: 13 residues. The CDR3 loop reads CASSFRGSTEAFF. In nucleotides, the CDR3 is TGCGCCAGTTCTTTTCGGGGGAGCACTGAAGCTTTCTTT.

About this clonotype itself: The likely explanation is a read error, given a far larger clone one base away. No conserved phenylalanine or tryptophan ends this CDR3, so it is likely a read error. The chain is built from TRBV6-2 or TRBV6-3 and TRBJ2-7, with no clear D. There are 10 residues in the CDR3. The germline V gene encodes CDR1 MNHEY and CDR2 SVGEGT. Deletions cut 6 bases from V and 3 bases from J, with 3 bases between. The DNA of the CDR3 is TGTGCCAGCAGAGACTACGAGCAGTACCTC. Its translation: CASRDYEQYL.

This clonotype was detected a few times. The rearrangement joins TRBV6-1 to TRBJ2-4; the D gene is possibly TRBD1 (6 bases). The germline V and J ends were trimmed by 6 bases and 1 base, with 10 bases remaining between them. The V gene's germline CDR1 is MNHNS and CDR2 SASEGT. The CDR3 length is 14 residues. The CDR3 loop reads CASRDTGAKNIQYF. CDR3 coding DNA: TGTGCCAGCAGGGACACAGGGGCCAAAAACATTCAGTACTTC.

This clonotype was seen ten or more times. The chain combines TRBV7-8 with TRBJ1-1; D gene uncertain. V shed 5 bases and J shed 1 base, with 20 bases lying between them. The CDR3 totals 17 residues. CDR1 is SGHVS, CDR2 FQNEAQ, per germline. This CDR3 reads CASSPFSPVRRNTEAFF. In DNA form, the CDR3 reads TGTGCCAGCAGCCCCTTTTCACCTGTCAGGAGGAACACTGAAGCTTTCTTT.

This clonotype has more than one count but fewer than ten. The chain carries TRBV12-5 and TRBJ2-3, with TRBD1 identical over 8 bases. The ends lost 1 base at V and 4 bases at J; junction bases unmatched: 4. Germline loops: CDR1 LGHNT, CDR2 FRNRAP. The CDR3 length is 15 residues. The CDR3 protein is CASGLGTGLADTQYF. CDR3 DNA: TGTGCTAGTGGTTTGGGGACAGGGTTGGCAGATACGCAGTATTTT. Full variable domain (missing parts from reference TRBV12-5 and TRBJ2-3): DARVTQTPRHKVTEMGQEVTMRCQPILGHNTVFWYRQTMMQGLELLAYFRNRAPLDDSGMPKDRFSAEMPDATLATLKIQPSEPRDSAVYFCASGLGTGLADTQYFGPGTRLTVL.

Points on this clonotype: A read error may account for a junction end that differs from germline. V is TRBV4-1 and J is TRBJ2-7; 11 nucleotides align to TRBD2. Germline V gene data show CDR1 as MGHRA and CDR2 as YSYEKL. This CDR3 is 19 amino acids long. CDR3 coding DNA: TGCGCCAGCGGCCAAGTTTTTTCGTTAGCGGGAGGGGGGCAGCGGGAGCAGTACTTC. Its translation: CASGQVFSLAGGGQREQYF.

There are a few counts of this clonotype. In DNA form, the CDR3 reads TGCGCCAGCAGCCCGCAAGTGGGAAGCCGAGTCCGGGATGGCTACACCTTC. It translates to CASSPQVGSRVRDGYTF. The chain combines TRBV4-3 with TRBJ1-2; D ambiguous. CDR3 size: 17 residues. Germline V gene lookup returns CDR1 LGHNA and CDR2 YSLEER. Trimming took 4 bases from V and 6 from J, leaving 24 bases between them.

This clonotype was detected many times. The genes are TRBV18 and TRBJ1-2; 7 bases map to TRBD1. This CDR3 is built from 13 residues. Germline assignment: CDR1 KGHSH and CDR2 LQKENI. V dropped 8 bases and J dropped 3; count of bases not matched to a gene: 6. As DNA, the CDR3 is TGTGCCAGCAACGAGGGGGCCGACTATGGCTACACCTTC. It translates to CASNEGADYGYTF. Supplemented by reference TRBV18 and TRBJ1-2, the full variable domain reads NAGVMQNPRHLVRRRGQEARLRCSPMKGHSHVYWYRQLPEEGLKFMVYLQKENIIDESGMPKERFSAEFPKEGPSILRIQQVVRGDSAAYFCASNEGADYGYTFGSGTRLTVV.

This clonotype was observed at least ten times. The V call is TRBV6-6, the J call TRBJ2-7; D is perhaps TRBD2 (5 bases). The V gene lost 2 bases and the J gene lost 3 bases, with 17 bases spanning the gap. This CDR3 is 16 amino acids long. CDR1 and CDR2 (germline): MNHNY, SVGAGI (reference sequence). CDR3 residues: CASSYHQSGSYYEQYF. The CDR3 region has the DNA TGTGCCAGCAGTTACCATCAATCGGGATCCTACTACGAGCAGTACTTC.

This clonotype showed up just once. Since a much larger clone is just one base distant, this may be a read error. The chain has TRBV28 and TRBJ2-3, with D perhaps matching TRBD2 (5 bases). V lost 8 bases, J lost 2 bases, and 26 bases lay in between. From germline, CDR1 is MDHEN and CDR2 SYDVKM. The CDR3 covers 18 residues. The CDR3 DNA reads TGTGCCAGCTCACCAAGGGAGTCGAAGGGTCGCTACACAGATACGCAGTATTTT. Its translation is CASSPRESKGRYTDTQYF.

This chain links TRBV29-1 with TRBJ1-4; no clear D gene. Trimming took 4 bases from V and 8 from J, leaving 11 bases between them. CDR1 and CDR2 from the germline V gene are SQVTM and ANQGSEA. The CDR3 is 12 amino acids. In nucleotides, the CDR3 is TGCAGCGTTGGAGCCATTGACGAAAAACTGTTTTTT. It yields the protein CSVGAIDEKLFF.

This clonotype was picked up many times. The V call is TRBV10-3, the J call TRBJ1-1, with 8 bases that match TRBD1. Germline V gene lookup returns CDR1 ENHRY and CDR2 SYGVKD. V shed 6 bases, J shed 0 bases, and the junction held 6 bases outside the gene matches. The CDR3 has 15 amino acids. CDR3: CAISGTGDLNTEAFF. The CDR3 DNA sequence: TGTGCCATCAGCGGGACAGGAGATTTGAACACTGAAGCTTTCTTT.

The rearrangement joins TRBV11-1 to TRBJ1-1; D is unclear. The V end lost 3 bases, the J end lost 1 base, and 9 bases lay between the germline ends. Germline V CDR1 and CDR2: SGHAT, FQDESV (reference sequence). The CDR3 extends over 14 amino acids. The CDR3 coding sequence is TGTGCCAGCAGCTTTCGGCAATCGAACACTGAAGCTTTCTTT. This encodes CASSFRQSNTEAFF.

Concerning this clonotype: The limits of the CDR3 on the DNA are not certain, so only TCRdb's listed CDR3 is given. This chain connects TRBV6-5 to TRBJ1-1. Germline values: CDR1 MNHEY, CDR2 SVGAGI. The CDR3 numbers 14 amino acids, ends counted. This CDR3 reads CASSTSGVGTEAFF.

The rearrangement links TRBV13 to TRBJ1-1, with 8 bases lining up with TRBD1. The CDR3 covers 13 residues. Germline V gene lookup returns CDR1 PRHDT and CDR2 FYEKMQ (reference sequence). Trimming took 4 bases from V and 4 from J; bases not matched to a gene: 2. The CDR3 region is CASSYRGTTEAFF. CDR3 nucleotides: TGTGCCAGCAGCTACAGGGGGACCACTGAAGCTTTCTTT.

Only a few counts were recorded for this clonotype. CDR3 nucleotides: TGTGCCAGCACCGTCGGTTCAGGGCACCTCTACGAGCAGTACTTC. Amino acids: CASTVGSGHLYEQYF. J is TRBJ2-7 and V is TRBV11-2; TRBD1 might be the D (5 bases). CDR1 is SGHAT, CDR2 FQNNGV, per germline. V gave up 7 bases and J gave up 3 bases, with 19 bases separating them. CDR3 length: 15 amino acids.

In this sample, this clonotype turned up a few times. An end of the junction does not agree with germline; a read error may underlie this. V usage is TRBV27 and J usage is TRBJ1-5; D gene unclear. CDR1 MNHEY and CDR2 SMNVEV come from the germline V gene (reference sequence). The CDR3 contains 14 residues. The CDR3 DNA reads TGTGCCGGCAGTTTAGGGATTTACAATCAGCCCCAGCATTTT. This encodes CAGSLGIYNQPQHF.

This clonotype showed up many times. The V and J genes are TRBV18 and TRBJ1-1, with D maybe TRBD1 (5 bases). This CDR3 has 14 residues. CDR1 is KGHSH and CDR2 is LQKENI in the germline V gene. With 3 bases removed from V and 2 bases from J, the gap between germline ends came to 10 bases. This CDR3 reads CASSPRTSNTEAFF. The CDR3 coding sequence is TGTGCCAGCTCACCCCGGACAAGTAACACTGAAGCTTTCTTT.

This clonotype has a count of ten or more. The chain joins TRBV6-1 to TRBJ2-3; D is unresolved. The CDR3 is 12 amino acids. Germline V lookup: CDR1 MNHNS, CDR2 SASEGT. V was shortened by 2 bases and J by 2 bases, with 2 bases between the two germline ends. CDR3 DNA: TGTGCCAGCAGTGAATTCACAGATACGCAGTATTTT. Its translation: CASSEFTDTQYF.

The V and J genes are TRBV9 and TRBJ2-6; D gene unclear. Germline CDR1 is SGDLS and CDR2 is YYNGEE. The V end lost 7 bases, the J end lost 0 bases, and 8 bases lay between the germline ends. This CDR3 is 14 amino acids long. CDR3 region: CASGHLSGANVLTF. CDR3 in DNA: TGTGCCAGCGGGCACCTCTCTGGGGCCAACGTCCTGACTTTC.

This clonotype was counted many times. This chain joins TRBV11-2 and TRBJ2-1; a possible D gene is TRBD2 (6 bases). V gave up 5 bases and J gave up 3 bases, with 11 bases separating them. The CDR3 spans 14 residues. Germline lookup yields CDR1 SGHAT and CDR2 FQNNGV. The CDR3, as DNA: TGTGCCAGCAGCCCCGGGAGAGACTACAATGAGCAGTTCTTC. Its protein product is CASSPGRDYNEQFF.

The chain is built from TRBV29-1 and TRBJ2-1, with D tentatively TRBD2 (6 bases). Germline-derived CDR1 and CDR2 are SQVTM and ANQGSEA. Trimming pared 3 bases from V and 0 bases from J, leaving 15 bases between. CDR3 length equals 16 residues. As DNA, the CDR3 is TGCAGCGTTGACGCCCCTAGAGCGGGCTCCTACAATGAGCAGTTCTTC. Its translation: CSVDAPRAGSYNEQFF.

At least ten counts were recorded for this clonotype. The CDR3 loop is CASRTEIEQFF. CDR3 coding DNA: TGTGCCAGCAGAACGGAAATCGAGCAGTTCTTC. This rearrangement joins TRBV2 to TRBJ2-1, with D hard to call. This CDR3 contains 11 residues. V lost 6 bases to trimming and J lost 10 bases, with 10 bases between them. Germline lookup yields CDR1 SNHLY and CDR2 FYNNEI.

The chain is built from TRBV9 and TRBJ1-1; possibly TRBD1 for D (5 bases). V was shortened by 0 bases and J by 5 bases, with 14 bases between the two germline ends. This CDR3 has 15 amino acids. The germline V gene has CDR1 SGDLS and CDR2 YYNGEE. The CDR3 coding sequence is TGTGCCAGCAGCGTAGGTCCGGGACCGGGGACTGAAGCTTTCTTT. Translation gives CASSVGPGPGTEAFF.

Points on this clonotype: A much larger clone sits a single nucleotide away, making a read error possible. V usage is TRBV30 and J usage is TRBJ1-4; D is ambiguous. Germline CDR1 and CDR2: GTSNPN and SVGIG (reference sequence). The CDR3 spans 13 residues. The CDR3 DNA reads TGTGCCCGGAGTGTACGTGACTCTGAAAAACTGTTTTTT. This codes for CARSVRDSEKLFF.

This clonotype has a handful of counts. This rearrangement joins TRBV6-2 or TRBV6-3 to TRBJ2-1; no reliable D call. Germline lookup yields CDR1 MNHEY and CDR2 SVGEGT. Trimming cost V 2 bases and J 0 bases, with 8 bases left between them. This CDR3 comprises 15 residues. The CDR3 loop is CASSYGLGSYNEQFF. The CDR3 nucleotides read TGTGCCAGCAGTTACGGGTTAGGCTCCTACAATGAGCAGTTCTTC.